This paragraph reports one T cell receptor beta chain. Its antigen is not known. The sample is drawn from a study of T cell responses to AZD1222 COVID-19 vaccine. Measured with immunoSEQ multiplex PCR; TCRdb has only the in-frame clones, and not every one. The repertoire includes approximately 120,000 clones, about nine tenths of them detected once, and 7.5% sits in the top ten. Broader study findings: The span of vaccine-associated CD4 TCRs extended across spike, with dominance at 160-218 and 743-854. Close to half of all spike-specific TCRs reportedly target regions of the variants that are unmutated. Mostly white British, mostly female donors; authors suggested clonal diversity may be underestimated. Seropositivity was recorded at baseline in only a handful of AZD1222 recipients.

Germline V lookup: CDR1 KGHSH, CDR2 LQKENI. The J segment lost 4 bases and the V segment lost 0 bases, leaving 8 bases of the junction unmatched. The CDR3 spans 17 residues. This receptor was obtained from an adult in good health. The specimen comprised peripheral blood, sampled on day 0 of AZD1222 vaccination. The chain is built from TRBV18 and TRBJ1-1; 10 nucleotides agree with TRBD1. In DNA, the CDR3 is TGTGCCAGCTCACCACCGACAGGGGGCTCAAAGGGCACTGAAGCTTTCTTT. Amino acids: CASSPPTGGSKGTEAFF.